This T cell receptor beta chain was documented in a study of blood T cells in healthy people across ages. Across the whole study: The template switching approach captured approximately one barcoded beta molecule for every two T cells. Study-wide results and caveats: In the absence of known donor CMV status, changes in expanded clonotypes were possibly confounded. Both higher diversity and more naive CD4+ cells marked long-lived donors when set against aged donors. A roughly linear age-dependent decrease characterized TCR beta diversity per million T cells.

Together with a sample-barcoded 5' primer, a J-beta primer mix was included in a second PCR lasting roughly 6 to 12 cycles. MiXCR was run by TCRdb on the 5' RACE reads, yielding one entry per CDR3 protein. The data hold hundreds of thousands of distinct CDR3 sequences, with roughly 64% observed a single time. On this clonotype: Its cognate antigen is unknown.

V gave up 4 bases and J gave up 3 bases, with 6 bases separating them. CDR1 is KGHSH, CDR2 LQKENI, per germline. The CDR3 loop spans 13 amino acids. The sequence was obtained from a man between 25 and 39 years old in good health. Sequenced: blood. V gene TRBV18 combines with J gene TRBJ2-2, with D hard to call. CDR3 protein: CASSRADTGELFF. CDR3 nucleotides: TGTGCCAGCTCACGCGCGGACACCGGGGAGCTGTTTTTT. The full variable domain, with the rest looked up from reference TRBV18 and TRBJ2-2, is NAGVMQNPRHLVRRRGQEARLRCSPMKGHSHVYWYRQLPEEGLKFMVYLQKENIIDESGMPKERFSAEFPKEGPSILRIQQVVRGDSAAYFCASSRADTGELFFGEGSRLTVL.